This T cell receptor beta chain comes out of a study of CD8 T cells in ankylosing spondylitis (dated by TCRdb to between 2016 and 2019). Study-wide context: To find TCR variants linked to disease, the study profiled T cell receptor beta repertoires in ankylosing spondylitis patients and healthy donors. The whole study cohort included roughly 110 healthy donors and over 20 ankylosing spondylitis patients. Samples of peripheral blood were taken, and for ankylosing spondylitis patients, synovial fluid was collected as well.

TCRdb records Illumina HiSeq 2500 as the sequencer. TCR beta libraries were prepared by quantitative 5'-RACE with molecular barcodes. The study's processing was this. Disease-linked TCR variants were identified with a new computational method built on a probabilistic model of VDJ rearrangement. The public reads were reprocessed in TCRdb via fastp at Q25 and MiXCR, keeping in-frame beta chains. Identical CDR3 proteins give one entry, which carries the most common genes and DNA. These V and J calls originate from TCRdb's pipeline instead of the authors' own analysis. Present in this sample are 500,000 to 550,000 distinct CDR3 sequences, roughly 13% of which were seen just once. In total, the top ten clones hold almost 7% of the sample. The germline V gene yields SGHAT for CDR1 and FQNNGV for CDR2. The CDR3 starts with the cysteine, ends with the phenylalanine, and has 16 residues. CDR3 DNA only is kept here, 48 bases in frame from base 1. V trim: 5 bases; J trim: 7 bases; unmatched bases: 8.

Overall study outcomes, separate from this receptor: Some of the motif variants had been reported before in the synovial fluid and blood of reactive arthritis patients, a finding that suggests common disease-initiation mechanisms. In peripheral blood, the disease-linked clones were found at relatively low frequencies and had a CD8+ phenotype. Blood from ankylosing spondylitis patients appeared to be characterized by a TCR beta motif made up of seven or eight highly homologous amino acid variants. According to the report, matched synovial fluid samples from ankylosing spondylitis patients were significantly enriched for the disease-linked clones.

This clonotype occurred a few times. Its target antigen remains unknown. Base qualities were left out, and no much larger clone turns up one base away. Rearrangement joined TRBV11-2 to TRBJ2-2; the central 12 bases match TRBD2. What was sequenced was blood, either unsorted or a sorted T cell fraction (not recorded which). This clonotype was sampled from a male donor with ankylosing spondylitis. The CDR3 sequence is CASSVRLAGVVGELFF. The DNA reads TGTGCCAGCAGCGTAAGACTAGCGGGAGTTGTCGGGGAGCTGTTTTTT.